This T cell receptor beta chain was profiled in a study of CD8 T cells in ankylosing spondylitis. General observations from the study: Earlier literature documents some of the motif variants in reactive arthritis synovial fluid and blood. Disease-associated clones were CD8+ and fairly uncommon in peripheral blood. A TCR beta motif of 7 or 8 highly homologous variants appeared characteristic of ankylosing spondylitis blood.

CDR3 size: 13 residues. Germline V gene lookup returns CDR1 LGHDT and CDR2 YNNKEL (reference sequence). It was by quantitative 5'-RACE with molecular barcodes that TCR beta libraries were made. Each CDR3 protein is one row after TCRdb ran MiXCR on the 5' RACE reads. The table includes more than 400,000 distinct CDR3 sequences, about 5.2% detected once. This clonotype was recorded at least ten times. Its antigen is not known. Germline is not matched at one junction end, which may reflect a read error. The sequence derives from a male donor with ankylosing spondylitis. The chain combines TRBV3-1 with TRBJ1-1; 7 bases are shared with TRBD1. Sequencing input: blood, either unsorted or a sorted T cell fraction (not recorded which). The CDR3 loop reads CASSQAGTVNLNF. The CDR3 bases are TGTGCCAGCAGCCAAGCCGGGACAGTTAACCTGAACTTT.